This T cell receptor beta chain stems from a study of T cell changes during pregnancy in multiple sclerosis (dated by TCRdb to between 2018 and 2020). General notes on the study: The study looked at changes in the T cell repertoire across pregnancy in women with multiple sclerosis.

As for this clone: What antigen it recognizes has not been identified. No qualities accompany the bases; no much larger clone lies one base away.

Spanning cysteine to phenylalanine, the CDR3 consists of 14 amino acids. Left in the record is the CDR3 DNA by itself, 42 bases read in frame from the first base. Looking up the germline V gene yields CDR1 SNHLY and CDR2 FYNNEI. V is cut by 5 bases and J by 5 bases, and the space between the germline ends is 15 bases. Libraries were built with the immunoSEQ multiplex PCR assay. TCRdb took this table from immuneACCESS and kept in-frame rearrangements with V and J called. Such tables lack part of the clones; where checked against another copy, unresolved V genes explain under half of the gap, and the rest is unexplained. The sample data list tens of thousands of clones, and about 91% of these were observed just once. Of the sample, about 3% falls within the top ten clones.

Material: peripheral blood, obtained before pregnancy. Recombination connected TRBV2 to TRBJ2-5, with a tentative D gene TRBD1 over 6 matching bases. The TCR originated in a female donor with multiple sclerosis, enrolled in a pregnancy study. In nucleotides, the sequence is TGTGCCAGCAGTTCGATGACAGGTCAGGAGACCCAGTACTTC. This encodes CASSSMTGQETQYF.